Given below is one TCR beta chain in context. The target antigen is unknown. These data are taken from a study of beta chain features in type 1 diabetes. Findings of the study overall: Shorter TCRB CDR3s, moderately but significantly so, were found in Type 1 diabetes patients in all four CD4+ subsets. A potential PCR bias toward shorter templates would be equal in patient and control samples. When VDJ junctions were examined, type 1 diabetes patients showed fewer insertions and more deletions.

This CDR3 is built from 14 residues. Germline trimming cut 4 bases from V and 4 bases from J; bases unmatched to any gene: 3. CDR1 is SGHNT and CDR2 is YYREEE in the germline V gene (reference sequence). Sorting based on CD45RO/CCR7/CD25/CD127/CD95/CD27 separated CD4+ naive, central memory, regulatory and stem cell-like memory cells. TCRB transcripts that were expressed got sequenced, as all of the isolated RNA had been reverse transcribed. The average output of naive, central memory and regulatory T cell samples was 3.6 million or so reads. The method was immunoSEQ multiplex PCR; TCRdb's version includes in-frame clones alone and lacks a portion of them. The sample lists under 350,000 clones, about 13% occurring once.

The receptor was derived from a man aged 25-45 years with type 1 diabetes. The gene calls are TRBV5-4 and TRBJ2-3; 10 nucleotides align to TRBD1. The sequencing input was naive CD4+ T cells from blood. The CDR3 region is CASSLGTGADTQYF. The CDR3 region has the DNA TGTGCCAGCAGCCTCGGGACAGGGGCAGATACGCAGTATTTT.